These 3 T cell receptor beta chains originate from one sample sequenced in a study of blood T cell repertoires in COVID-19. Repertoires were generated with immunoSEQ multiplex PCR, while TCRdb's copy carries only in-frame clones and drops some. The sample shows about 70,000 clones, roughly 92% of them seen only once. Sequencing was done on a sample of peripheral blood. The receptors derive from a man between 45 and 60 years old with COVID-19, enrolled during active disease.

The chain links TRBV5-4 to TRBJ1-2; D is uncertain. From germline, CDR1 is SGHNT and CDR2 YYREEE (reference sequence). This CDR3 contains 13 residues. Between the trimmed V and J ends, which lost 0 bases and 2 bases, there was a span of 5 bases. In DNA, the CDR3 is TGTGCCAGCAGCTTGGGGCCGAACTATGGCTACACCTTC. This encodes CASSLGPNYGYTF. The entire variable domain, with the rest obtained from reference TRBV5-4 and TRBJ1-2, is as follows: ETGVTQSPTHLIKTRGQQVTLRCSSQSGHNTVSWYQQALGQGPQFIFQYYREEENGRGNFPPRFSGLQFPNYSSELNVNALELDDSALYLCASSLGPNYGYTFGSGTRLTVV.

The chain recombines TRBV30 with TRBJ2-7, with D unclear. This CDR3 has 13 amino acids. The ends were cut back, 6 bases at V and 2 bases at J, with 14 bases in the middle. Germline V gene lookup returns CDR1 GTSNPN and CDR2 SVGIG (reference sequence). The CDR3 is CACTGPATYEQYF. DNA of the CDR3: TGTGCCTGTACTGGGCCCGCAACCTACGAGCAGTACTTC.

J is TRBJ2-1 and V is TRBV19; 11 bases map to TRBD2. The trim removed 6 bases at V and 1 base at J, leaving 5 bases unmatched. This CDR3 is 16 amino acids long. Germline-derived CDR1 and CDR2 are LNHDA and SQIVND (reference sequence). Written as DNA, the CDR3 is TGTGCCAGTAGGCAACTAGCGGGAGATTCCTACAATGAGCAGTTCTTC. This encodes CASRQLAGDSYNEQFF.